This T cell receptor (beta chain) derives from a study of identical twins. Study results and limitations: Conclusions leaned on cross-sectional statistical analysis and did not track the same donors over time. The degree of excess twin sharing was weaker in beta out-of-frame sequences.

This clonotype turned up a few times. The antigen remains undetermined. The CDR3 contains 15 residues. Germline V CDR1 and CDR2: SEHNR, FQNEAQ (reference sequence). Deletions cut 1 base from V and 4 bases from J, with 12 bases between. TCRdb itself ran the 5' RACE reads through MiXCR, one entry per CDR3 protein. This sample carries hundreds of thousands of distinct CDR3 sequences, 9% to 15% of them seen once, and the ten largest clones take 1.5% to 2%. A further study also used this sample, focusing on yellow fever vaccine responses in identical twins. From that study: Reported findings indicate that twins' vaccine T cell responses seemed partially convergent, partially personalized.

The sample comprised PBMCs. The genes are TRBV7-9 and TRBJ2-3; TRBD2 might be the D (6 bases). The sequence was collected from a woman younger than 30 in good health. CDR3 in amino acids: CASSLELAGADTQYF. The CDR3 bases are TGTGCCAGCAGCTTAGAACTAGCTGGGGCAGATACGCAGTATTTT.